This T cell receptor (beta chain) stems from a study of blood T cell repertoires in COVID-19. Study background: From T cells, B-cell-depleted T cells, or PBMCs came the material, which was cDNA or gDNA.

Study processing details: Estimation of nucleated cell counts relied on the amplification of reference gene primers. The repertoire was sequenced with immunoSEQ multiplex PCR; TCRdb's copy has only in-frame clones and lacks some. V, J and clone size were drawn from that table, and D and trimming were deduced from the DNA. The sample contains 65,000 to 95,000 clones, approximately 80% of which appear only once. Material for sequencing was peripheral blood. The TCR originated in a man aged 80 or over with active or convalescent COVID-19.

Here the CDR3 reads CATSDVGVNTEAFF. DNA of the CDR3: TGTGCCACCAGTGATGTAGGAGTGAACACTGAAGCTTTCTTT. The J gene is TRBJ1-1, the V gene TRBV24-1; D gene unclear. V shed 3 bases and J shed 0 bases, with 7 bases lying between them. The germline V gene encodes CDR1 KGHDR and CDR2 SFDVKD. The CDR3 runs 14 residues.